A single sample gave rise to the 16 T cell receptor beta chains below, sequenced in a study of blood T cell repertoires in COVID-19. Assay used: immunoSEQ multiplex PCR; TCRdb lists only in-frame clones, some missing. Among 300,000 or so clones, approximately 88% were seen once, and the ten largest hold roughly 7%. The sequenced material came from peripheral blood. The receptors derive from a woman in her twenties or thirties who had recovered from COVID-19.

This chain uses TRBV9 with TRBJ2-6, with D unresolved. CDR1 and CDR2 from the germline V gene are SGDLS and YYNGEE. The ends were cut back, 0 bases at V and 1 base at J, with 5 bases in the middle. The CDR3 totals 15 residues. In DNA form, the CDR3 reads TGTGCCAGCAGCGTAGGACTTTCTGGGGCCAACGTCCTGACTTTC. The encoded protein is CASSVGLSGANVLTF.

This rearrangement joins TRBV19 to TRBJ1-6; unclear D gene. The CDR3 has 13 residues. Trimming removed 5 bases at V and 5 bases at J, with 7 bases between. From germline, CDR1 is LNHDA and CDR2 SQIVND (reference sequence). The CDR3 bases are TGTGCCAGTAGTTCCGGTAATAATTCACCCCTCCACTTT. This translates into CASSSGNNSPLHF.

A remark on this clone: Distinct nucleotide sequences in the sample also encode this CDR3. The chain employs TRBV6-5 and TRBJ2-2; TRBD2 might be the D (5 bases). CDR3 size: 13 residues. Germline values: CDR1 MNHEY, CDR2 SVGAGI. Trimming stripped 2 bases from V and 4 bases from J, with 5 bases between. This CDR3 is CASSYEGTGELFF. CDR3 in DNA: TGTGCCAGCAGTTACGAGGGCACCGGGGAGCTGTTTTTT.

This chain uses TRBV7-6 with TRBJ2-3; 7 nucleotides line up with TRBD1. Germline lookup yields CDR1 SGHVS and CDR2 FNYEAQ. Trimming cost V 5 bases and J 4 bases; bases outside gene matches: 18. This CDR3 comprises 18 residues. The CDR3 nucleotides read TGTGCCAGCAGCCCTAGAAGCACAGGGGACCTTGGGGCAGATACGCAGTATTTT. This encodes CASSPRSTGDLGADTQYF.

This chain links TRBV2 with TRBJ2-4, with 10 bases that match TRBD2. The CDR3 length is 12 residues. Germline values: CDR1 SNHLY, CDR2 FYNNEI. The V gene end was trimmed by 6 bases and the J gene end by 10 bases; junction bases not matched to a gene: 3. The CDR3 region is CASSAGLAIQYF. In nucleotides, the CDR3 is TGTGCCAGCAGCGCGGGACTAGCGATTCAGTACTTC. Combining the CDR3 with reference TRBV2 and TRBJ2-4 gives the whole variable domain EPEVTQTPSHQVTQMGQEVILRCVPISNHLYFYWYRQILGQKVEFLVSFYNNEISEKSEIFDDQFSVERPDGSNFTLKIRSTKLEDSAMYFCASSAGLAIQYFGAGTRLSVL.

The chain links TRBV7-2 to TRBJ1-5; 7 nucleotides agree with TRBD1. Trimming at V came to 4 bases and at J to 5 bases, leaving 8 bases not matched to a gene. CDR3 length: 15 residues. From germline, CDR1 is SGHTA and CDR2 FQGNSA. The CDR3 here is CASSSRTGADQPQHF. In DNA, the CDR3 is TGTGCCAGCAGCTCACGGACAGGCGCGGATCAGCCCCAGCATTTT.

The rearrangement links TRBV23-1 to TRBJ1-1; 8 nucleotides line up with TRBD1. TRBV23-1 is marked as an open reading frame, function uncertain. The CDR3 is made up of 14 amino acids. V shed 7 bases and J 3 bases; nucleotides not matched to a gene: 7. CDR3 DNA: TGCGCCAGCACCCGAGGACAGGGAGACACTGAAGCTTTCTTT. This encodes CASTRGQGDTEAFF.

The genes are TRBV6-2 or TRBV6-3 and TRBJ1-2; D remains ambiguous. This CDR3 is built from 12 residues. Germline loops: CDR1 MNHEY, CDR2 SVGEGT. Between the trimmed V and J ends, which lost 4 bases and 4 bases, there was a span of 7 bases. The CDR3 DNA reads TGTGCCAGCAGTTTAACAGTCTATGGCTACACCTTC. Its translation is CASSLTVYGYTF.

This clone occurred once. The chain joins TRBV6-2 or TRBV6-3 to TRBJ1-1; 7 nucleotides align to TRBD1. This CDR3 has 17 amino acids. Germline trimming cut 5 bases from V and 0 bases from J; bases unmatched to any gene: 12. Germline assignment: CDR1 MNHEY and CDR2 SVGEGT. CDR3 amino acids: CASSAGTATYMNTEAFF. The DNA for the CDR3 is TGTGCCAGCAGTGCAGGGACAGCGACTTACATGAACACTGAAGCTTTCTTT.

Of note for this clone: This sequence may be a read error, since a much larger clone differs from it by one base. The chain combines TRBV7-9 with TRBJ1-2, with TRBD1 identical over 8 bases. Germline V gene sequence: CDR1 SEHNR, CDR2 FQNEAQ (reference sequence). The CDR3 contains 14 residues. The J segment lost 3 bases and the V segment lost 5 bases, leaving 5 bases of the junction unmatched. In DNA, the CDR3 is TGTGCCAGCAGCCTATCACAGGGGGACTATGGCTACACCTTC. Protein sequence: CASSLSQGDYGYTF.

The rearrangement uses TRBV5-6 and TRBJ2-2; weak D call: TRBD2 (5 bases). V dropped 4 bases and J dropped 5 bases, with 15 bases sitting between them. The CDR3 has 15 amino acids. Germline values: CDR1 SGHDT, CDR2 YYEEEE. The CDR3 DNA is TGTGCCAGCAGCCCGGACGGCGGGTATACCGGGGAGCTGTTTTTT. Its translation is CASSPDGGYTGELFF.

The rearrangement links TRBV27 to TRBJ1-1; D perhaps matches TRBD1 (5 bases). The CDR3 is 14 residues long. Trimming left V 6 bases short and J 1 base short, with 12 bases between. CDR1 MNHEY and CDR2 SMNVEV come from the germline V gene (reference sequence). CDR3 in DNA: TGTGCCAGCAGCTCCGGGACTTCGAACACTGAAGCTTTCTTT. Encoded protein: CASSSGTSNTEAFF.

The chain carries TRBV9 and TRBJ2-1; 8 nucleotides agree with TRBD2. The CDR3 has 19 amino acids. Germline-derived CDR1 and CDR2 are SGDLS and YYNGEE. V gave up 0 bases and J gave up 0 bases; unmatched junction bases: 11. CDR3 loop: CASSVAGSGTSSSYNEQFF. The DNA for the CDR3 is TGTGCCAGCAGCGTAGCGGGTAGCGGGACCTCGAGCTCCTACAATGAGCAGTTCTTC.

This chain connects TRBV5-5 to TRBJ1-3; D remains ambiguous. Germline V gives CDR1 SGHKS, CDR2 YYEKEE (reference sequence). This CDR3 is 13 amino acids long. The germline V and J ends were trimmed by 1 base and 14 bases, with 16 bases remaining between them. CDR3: CASSLTMWSQLYF. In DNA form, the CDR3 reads TGTGCCAGCAGCTTGACAATGTGGAGCCAACTATATTTT.

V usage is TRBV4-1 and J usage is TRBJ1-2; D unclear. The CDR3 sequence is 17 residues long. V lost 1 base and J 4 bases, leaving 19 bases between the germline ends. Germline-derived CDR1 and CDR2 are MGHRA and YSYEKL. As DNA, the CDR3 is TGCGCCAGCAGCCAAGTGTTCGGCAGGACTTTCCCCTATGGCTACACCTTC. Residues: CASSQVFGRTFPYGYTF.

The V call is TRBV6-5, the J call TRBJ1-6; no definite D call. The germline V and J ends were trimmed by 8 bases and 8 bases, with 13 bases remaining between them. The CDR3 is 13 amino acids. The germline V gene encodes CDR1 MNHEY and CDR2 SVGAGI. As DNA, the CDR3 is TGTGCCAGCCTCTCAATGAGGGATTCACCCCTCCACTTT. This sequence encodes CASLSMRDSPLHF.